This TCR beta chain originates from a study of neurological immune-mediated disorders. The CDR3 length is 13 residues. V lost 7 bases, J lost 12 bases, and 19 bases lay in between. This clonotype has at least ten counts. Its antigen is unknown. Regarding the study as a whole: Subjects shared no identical expanded-clone CDR3 amino acid sequences, suggesting private TCR-beta repertoires in all groups.

5'RACE with 10-nucleotide random UMIs produced the cDNA. In TCRdb, the 5' RACE reads were re-called with MiXCR into one record per CDR3 protein. Of approximately 86,000 distinct CDR3 sequences in the sample, 2.5% to 3% were seen once. The clonotype was recovered from a young woman with multiple sclerosis. The specimen was PBMCs. The chain combines TRBV12-3 or TRBV12-4 with TRBJ2-1; possibly TRBD1 for D (6 bases). CDR3 coding DNA: TGTGCCAGCACTCAGGGGCCTCTAAGGATGCAGTTCTTC. The encoded protein is CASTQGPLRMQFF.